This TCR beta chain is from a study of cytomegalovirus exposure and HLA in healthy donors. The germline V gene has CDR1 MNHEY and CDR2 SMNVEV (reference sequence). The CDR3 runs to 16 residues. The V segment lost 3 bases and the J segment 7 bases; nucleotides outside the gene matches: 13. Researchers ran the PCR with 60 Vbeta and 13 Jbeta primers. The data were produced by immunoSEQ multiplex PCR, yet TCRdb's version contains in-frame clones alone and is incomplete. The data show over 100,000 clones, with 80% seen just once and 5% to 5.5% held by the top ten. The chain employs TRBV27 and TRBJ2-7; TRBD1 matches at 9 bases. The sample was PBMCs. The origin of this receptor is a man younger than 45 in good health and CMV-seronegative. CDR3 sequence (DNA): TGTGCCAGCAGTTTCCTGGTCGGGACAGGGAGGGAAGAGCAGTACTTC. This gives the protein CASSFLVGTGREEQYF.